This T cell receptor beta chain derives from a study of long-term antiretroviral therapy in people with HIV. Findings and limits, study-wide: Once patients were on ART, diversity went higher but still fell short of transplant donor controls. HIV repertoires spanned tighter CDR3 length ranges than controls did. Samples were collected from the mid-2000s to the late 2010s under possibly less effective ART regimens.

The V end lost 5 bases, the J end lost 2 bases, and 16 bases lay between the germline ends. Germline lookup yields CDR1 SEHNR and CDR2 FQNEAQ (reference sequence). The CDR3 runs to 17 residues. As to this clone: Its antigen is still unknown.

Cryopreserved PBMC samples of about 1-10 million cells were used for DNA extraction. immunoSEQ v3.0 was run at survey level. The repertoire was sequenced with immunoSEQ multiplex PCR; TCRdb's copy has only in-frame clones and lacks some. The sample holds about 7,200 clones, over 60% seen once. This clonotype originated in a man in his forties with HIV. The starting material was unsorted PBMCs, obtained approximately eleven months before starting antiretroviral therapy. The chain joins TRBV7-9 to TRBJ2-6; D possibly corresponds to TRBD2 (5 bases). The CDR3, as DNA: TGTGCCAGCAGCCCACCTTTTAGGGAGACTGGGGCCAACGTCCTGACTTTC. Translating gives CASSPPFRETGANVLTF.